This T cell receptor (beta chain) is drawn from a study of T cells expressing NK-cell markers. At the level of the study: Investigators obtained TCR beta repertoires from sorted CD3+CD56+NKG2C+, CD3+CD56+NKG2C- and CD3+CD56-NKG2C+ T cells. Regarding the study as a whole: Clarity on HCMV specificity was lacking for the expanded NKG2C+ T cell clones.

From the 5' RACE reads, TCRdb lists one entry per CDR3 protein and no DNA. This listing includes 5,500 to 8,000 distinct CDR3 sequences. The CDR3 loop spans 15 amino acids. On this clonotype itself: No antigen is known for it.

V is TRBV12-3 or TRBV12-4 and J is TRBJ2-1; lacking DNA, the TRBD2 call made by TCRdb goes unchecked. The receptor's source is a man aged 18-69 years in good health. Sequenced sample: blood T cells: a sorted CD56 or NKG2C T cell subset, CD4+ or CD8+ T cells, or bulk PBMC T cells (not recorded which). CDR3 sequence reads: CASSLSRSGPNEQFF.